Given below is one T cell receptor beta chain in context. Trimming stripped 0 bases from V and 3 bases from J, with 9 bases between. The CDR3 runs to 14 residues. Germline V CDR1 and CDR2: SGHRS, YFSETQ. 60 Vbeta and 13 Jbeta primers were used in PCR. Per the original methods: In a later analysis, about 12 million of tens of millions of unique beta chains occurred in at least two donors. Clones were read by immunoSEQ multiplex PCR, and TCRdb kept only the in-frame ones, dropping some. V and J calls and clone size are given by that table; D and trimming were obtained from the DNA. This table lists approximately 130,000 clones. The sample is drawn from a study of cytomegalovirus exposure and HLA in healthy donors.

The V and J genes are TRBV5-1 and TRBJ1-2; a possible D gene is TRBD1 (5 bases). The sequencing sample was made of PBMCs. This TCR derives from a woman between 55 and 75 years old in good health and CMV-seronegative. CDR3 sequence reads: CASSLVGADYGYTF. The CDR3 DNA sequence: TGCGCCAGCAGCTTGGTAGGGGCGGACTATGGCTACACCTTC.